This T cell receptor (beta chain) derives from a study of preoperative IRX-2 immunotherapy in early breast cancer. The V and J ends lost 1 base and 0 bases respectively, with 6 bases between them. Germline V gene data show CDR1 as LNHDA and CDR2 as SQIVND (reference sequence). The CDR3 covers 15 residues. TCRdb's copy holds only in-frame clones and misses some; the assay was immunoSEQ multiplex PCR. The table lists 25,000 to 30,000 clones, about four fifths of them singletons. The treatment: preoperative locoregional IRX-2 cytokine immunotherapy. This clonotype originated in a human donor with breast cancer. The rearrangement joins TRBV19 to TRBJ2-2, with D hard to call. The specimen was collected from a patient treated with IRX-2 immunotherapy. As DNA, the CDR3 is TGTGCCAGTAGTATAGGGCGGTCGAACACCGGGGAGCTGTTTTTT. Translated: CASSIGRSNTGELFF.